The entry that follows covers one T cell receptor (beta chain) sequence. What it recognizes is unknown. Unique-molecular-identifier-tagged TCR beta cDNA libraries were used. TCRdb analysed the PCR reads with MiXCR anew, one entry per CDR3 protein. The table includes 650,000 to 850,000 distinct CDR3 sequences, roughly 50% detected once. This sample was taken from a study of post-analysis software for immune sequencing data. Study outcomes and limitations: TRBV5-6, TRBV5-1 and TRBV20-1 belonged to a set of about five TRBV segments that were more frequent in patients than controls.

Trimming stripped 1 base from V and 0 bases from J, with 9 bases between. This CDR3 has 15 amino acids. The gene calls are TRBV12-3 or TRBV12-4 and TRBJ1-1; D not resolved. Sequenced sample: blood. This clonotype originated in a girl under 18 with multiple sclerosis. DNA for the CDR3: TGTGCCAGCAGTTTAGAAAATCAGATGAACACTGAAGCTTTCTTT. Amino acid sequence: CASSLENQMNTEAFF.